This T cell receptor (beta chain) came from a study of CD8+ T cells in alopecia areata. Study results and caveats: Possibly because of HLA-related factors, TCR sharing was less clear across patients than in mice. Lesional tissue from the scalp (especially in alopecia totalis/universalis) showed higher clonality than normal scalp.

As to this clone: Its antigen is undetermined. Other DNA sequences in the same sample also yield this CDR3.

This sample's treatment: oral pan-JAK inhibitor, 5-10 mg twice daily. RNA extraction was followed by reverse transcription into cDNA, which acted as the sequencing template. Assay used: immunoSEQ multiplex PCR; TCRdb lists only in-frame clones, some missing. The profile shows 85,000 to 110,000 clones, about nine tenths of them singletons. The CDR3 runs 13 residues. V gave up 5 bases and J gave up 1 base, with 8 bases separating them. Germline V gene data show CDR1 as SEHNR and CDR2 as FQNEAQ (reference sequence). V gene TRBV7-9 combines with J gene TRBJ1-1; D not certain. The sequence derives from a human donor with alopecia areata. Here the sequenced sample was CD8+ T cells sorted from blood, taken around week 34, from a patient treated with tofacitinib. The CDR3 is CASSLSGNTEAFF. The CDR3 DNA reads TGTGCCAGCAGCCTATCGGGGAACACTGAAGCTTTCTTT.